This entry features one T cell receptor beta chain sequence. This sample is drawn from a study of blood T cell repertoires in COVID-19. Only in-frame clones appear in the TCRdb table, and some are missing; sequencing was by immunoSEQ multiplex PCR. The sample holds roughly 430,000 clones, about 88% seen once. This receptor was taken from a woman under 30 who had been exposed to COVID-19. The sequencing sample was made of PBMCs or T cells enriched from blood (not recorded which).

CDR3 sequence reads: CASSLEPGGWTEAFF. The CDR3 DNA sequence: TGTGCCAGCAGCTTAGAGCCAGGGGGCTGGACTGAAGCTTTCTTT. The chain links TRBV11-2 to TRBJ1-1; 8 bases line up with TRBD1. This CDR3 contains 15 residues. Germline CDR1 SGHAT, CDR2 FQNNGV. J lost 5 bases, V lost 0 bases, and 5 bases had no gene match.